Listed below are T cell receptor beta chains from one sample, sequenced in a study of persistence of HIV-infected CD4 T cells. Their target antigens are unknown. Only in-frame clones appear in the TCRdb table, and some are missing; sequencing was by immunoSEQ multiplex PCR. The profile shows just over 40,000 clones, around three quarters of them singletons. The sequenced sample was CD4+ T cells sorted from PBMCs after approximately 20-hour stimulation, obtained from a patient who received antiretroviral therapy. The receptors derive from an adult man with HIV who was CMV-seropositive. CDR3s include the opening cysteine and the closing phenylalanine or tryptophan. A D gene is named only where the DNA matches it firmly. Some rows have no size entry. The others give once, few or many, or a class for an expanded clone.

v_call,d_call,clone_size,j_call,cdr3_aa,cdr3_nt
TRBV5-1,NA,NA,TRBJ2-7,CASRGGNYEQYF,TGCGCCAGCAGAGGGGGAAACTACGAGCAGTACTTC
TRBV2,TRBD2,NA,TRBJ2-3,CASSQTSGTDTQYF,TGTGCCAGCAGCCAGACTAGCGGTACAGATACGCAGTATTTT
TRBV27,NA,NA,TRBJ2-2,CASSFGLITGELFF,TGTGCCAGCAGTTTTGGACTCATCACCGGGGAGCTGTTTTTT
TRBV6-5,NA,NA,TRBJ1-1,CASNAGPNTEAFF,TGTGCCAGCAACGCGGGACCGAACACTGAAGCTTTCTTT
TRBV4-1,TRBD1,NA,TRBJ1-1,CASSQGQGEAFF,TGCGCCAGCAGCCAAGGACAGGGGGAAGCTTTCTTT
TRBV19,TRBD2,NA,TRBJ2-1,CASSIGLAGAGVEQFF,TGTGCCAGTAGTATTGGACTAGCGGGCGCCGGAGTGGAGCAGTTCTTC
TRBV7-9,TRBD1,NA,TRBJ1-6,CASSRTGDNSPLHF,TGTGCCAGCAGCCGGACAGGGGACAATTCACCCCTCCACTTT
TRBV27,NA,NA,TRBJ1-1,CASSLGPGLLNTEAFF,TGTGCCAGCAGTTTAGGGCCGGGACTTCTTAACACTGAAGCTTTCTTT
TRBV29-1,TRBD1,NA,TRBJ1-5,CSVGTGATGNQPQHF,TGCAGCGTTGGGACAGGGGCAACCGGCAATCAGCCCCAGCATTTT
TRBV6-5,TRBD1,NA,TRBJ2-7,CASSYERQGPYEQYF,TGTGCCAGCAGTTACGAGAGACAGGGCCCCTACGAGCAGTACTTC
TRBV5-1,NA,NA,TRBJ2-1,CASSLEGRSYNEQFF,TGCGCCAGCAGCTTGGAAGGCAGGTCCTACAATGAGCAGTTCTTC
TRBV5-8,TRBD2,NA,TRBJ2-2,CASSSRGVNTGELFF,TGTGCCAGCAGCTCGCGGGGGGTGAACACCGGGGAGCTGTTTTTT
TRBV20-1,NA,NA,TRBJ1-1,CSALPRTEAFF,TGCAGTGCTCTTCCGCGGACTGAAGCTTTCTTT
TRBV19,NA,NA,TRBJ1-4,CASNGGLAEKLFF,TGTGCCAGTAACGGGGGCCTGGCTGAAAAACTGTTTTTT
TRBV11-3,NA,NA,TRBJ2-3,CASSLLGDTQYF,TGTGCCAGCAGCCTGCTGGGAGATACGCAGTATTTT
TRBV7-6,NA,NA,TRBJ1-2,CASSLEKNYGYTF,TGTGCCAGCAGCCTTGAGAAGAACTATGGCTACACCTTC
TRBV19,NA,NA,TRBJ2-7,CASSARVQGEQYF,TGTGCCAGTAGTGCACGCGTCCAGGGAGAGCAGTACTTC
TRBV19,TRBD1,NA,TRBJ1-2,CASSTTGPSPYGYTF,TGTGCCAGTAGTACGACAGGGCCGTCTCCTTATGGCTACACCTTC
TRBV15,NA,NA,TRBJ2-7,CATSRASYEQYF,TGTGCCACCAGCAGGGCCTCCTACGAGCAGTACTTC
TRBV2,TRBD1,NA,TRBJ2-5,CATGTGEETQYF,TGTGCCACCGGGACAGGGGAAGAGACCCAGTACTTC
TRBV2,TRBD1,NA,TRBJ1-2,CASSLDRGRPGYTF,TGTGCCAGCAGCTTGGACAGGGGGCGACCTGGCTACACCTTC
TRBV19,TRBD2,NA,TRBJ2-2,CASSILNLAGVTGELFF,TGTGCCAGTAGTATTCTGAACCTAGCGGGAGTCACCGGGGAGCTGTTTTTT
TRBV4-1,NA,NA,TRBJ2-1,CASSQEGLASYNEQFF,TGCGCCAGCAGCCAAGAGGGCCTAGCCTCCTACAATGAGCAGTTCTTC
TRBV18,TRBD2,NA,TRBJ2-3,CASSPLVTSGTDTQYF,TGTGCCAGCTCACCATTGGTGACTAGCGGCACAGATACGCAGTATTTT
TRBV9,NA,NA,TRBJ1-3,CASSVEDAPSGNTIYF,TGTGCCAGCAGCGTAGAGGACGCACCCTCTGGAAACACCATATATTTT
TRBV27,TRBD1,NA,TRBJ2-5,CASSLRQGNRETQYF,TGTGCCAGCAGTTTGAGACAGGGGAATAGAGAGACCCAGTACTTC
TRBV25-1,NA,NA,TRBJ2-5,CASSRWGGSQETQYF,TGTGCCAGCAGCCGCTGGGGGGGCAGCCAAGAGACCCAGTACTTC
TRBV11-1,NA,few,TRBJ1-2,CASSLVRDYGYTF,TGTGCCAGCAGCTTAGTGAGGGACTATGGCTACACCTTC
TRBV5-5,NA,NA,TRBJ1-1,CASSRVIPQGNTEAFF,TGTGCCAGCAGCCGGGTCATACCCCAGGGGAACACTGAAGCTTTCTTT
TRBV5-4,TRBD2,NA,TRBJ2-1,CASSSGGRVQFF,TGTGCCAGCAGCTCCGGGGGGAGGGTTCAGTTCTTC
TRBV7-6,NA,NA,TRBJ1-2,CASSLVSDSYYGYTF,TGTGCCAGCAGCTTAGTGTCGGACTCTTACTATGGCTACACCTTC
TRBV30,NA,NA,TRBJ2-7,CAWSVSGIEQYF,TGTGCCTGGAGTGTATCTGGAATCGAGCAGTACTTC
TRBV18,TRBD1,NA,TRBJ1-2,CASSPPDRAYGYTF,TGTGCCAGCTCACCACCGGACAGGGCCTATGGCTACACCTTC
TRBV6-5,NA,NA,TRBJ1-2,CASSYRRNYGYTF,TGTGCCAGCAGTTACAGACGTAACTATGGCTACACCTTC
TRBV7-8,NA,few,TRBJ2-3,CASSLGGGASTDTQYF,TGTGCCAGCAGCTTAGGTGGAGGCGCTAGCACAGATACGCAGTATTTT
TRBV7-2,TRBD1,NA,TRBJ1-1,CASSRDRYWNTEAFF,TGTGCCAGCAGCCGGGACAGGTATTGGAACACTGAAGCTTTCTTT
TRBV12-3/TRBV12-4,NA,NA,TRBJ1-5,CASSHTSNQPQHF,TGTGCCAGCAGTCATACTAGCAATCAGCCCCAGCATTTT
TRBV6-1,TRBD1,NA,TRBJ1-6,CASSEPDRADNSPLHF,TGTGCCAGCAGTGAACCCGACAGGGCCGATAATTCACCCCTCCACTTT
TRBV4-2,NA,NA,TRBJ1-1,CASSQDRGSNTEAFF,TGTGCCAGCAGCCAAGATAGGGGTTCGAACACTGAAGCTTTCTTT
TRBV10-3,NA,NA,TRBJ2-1,CAISGQEYNEQFF,TGTGCCATCAGTGGCCAGGAATACAATGAGCAGTTCTTC
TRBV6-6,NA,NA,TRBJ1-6,CASSSPESYNSPLHF,TGTGCCAGCAGTTCCCCGGAGTCCTATAATTCACCCCTCCACTTT
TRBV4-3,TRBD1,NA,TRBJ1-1,CASSQGAGGRNTEAFF,TGCGCCAGCAGCCAAGGGGCAGGGGGCCGGAACACTGAAGCTTTCTTT
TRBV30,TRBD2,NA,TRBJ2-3,CAWRGGLGYGTDTQYF,TGTGCCTGGAGGGGCGGACTAGGATACGGCACAGATACGCAGTATTTT